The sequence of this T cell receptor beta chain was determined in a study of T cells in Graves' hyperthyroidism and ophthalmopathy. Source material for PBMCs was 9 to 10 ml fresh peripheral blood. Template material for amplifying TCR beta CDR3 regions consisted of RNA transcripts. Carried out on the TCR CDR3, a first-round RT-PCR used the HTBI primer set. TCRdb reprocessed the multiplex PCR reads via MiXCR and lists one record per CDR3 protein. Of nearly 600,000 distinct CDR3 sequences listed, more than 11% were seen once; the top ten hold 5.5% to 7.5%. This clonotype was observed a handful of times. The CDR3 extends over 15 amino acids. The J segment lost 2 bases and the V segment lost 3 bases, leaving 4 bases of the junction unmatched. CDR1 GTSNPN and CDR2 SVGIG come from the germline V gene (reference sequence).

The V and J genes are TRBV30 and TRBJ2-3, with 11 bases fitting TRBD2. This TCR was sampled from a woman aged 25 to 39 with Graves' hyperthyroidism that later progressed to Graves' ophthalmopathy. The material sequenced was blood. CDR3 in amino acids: CAWRGLADTTDTQYF. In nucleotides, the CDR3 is TGTGCCTGGAGGGGACTAGCGGACACCACAGATACGCAGTATTTT.